This T cell receptor beta chain appears in the sequencing data of a study of control samples from healthy donors and cancer patients. The protocol was immunoSEQ multiplex PCR, while the TCRdb copy is restricted to in-frame clones and leaves out a portion. The repertoire consists of about 44,000 clones, with 70% to 90% occurring once and the leading ten covering roughly 10%. This CDR3 spans 13 amino acids. The V gene's germline CDR1 is SGHTA and CDR2 FQGNSA. V was clipped by 1 base and J by 5 bases, with 5 bases between them. Sequenced material: PBMCs. This receptor was obtained from an older woman with lung cancer. V gene TRBV7-2 combines with J gene TRBJ2-2; D is unresolved. CDR3 residues: CASSLVWTGELFF. The CDR3 nucleotides read TGTGCCAGCAGCTTAGTCTGGACCGGGGAGCTGTTTTTT.